This TCR beta chain was captured in a study of blood T cell repertoires in COVID-19. Overall study context: There were acute and convalescent COVID-19 samples, and they came from the United States, Italy and Spain. Sources were T cells, B-cell-depleted T cells, or PBMCs; the material itself was cDNA or gDNA.

In this sample, this clone turned up once. Germline CDR1 and CDR2: SNHLY and FYNNEI. The CDR3 extends over 15 amino acids. The V and J ends lost 6 bases and 8 bases respectively, with 22 bases between them. Original handling: Estimation of nucleated cell counts was performed using reference gene primer amplification. This table comes from immunoSEQ multiplex PCR, and its TCRdb copy is limited to in-frame clones, with some not included. From that table come the V and J calls and clone size; the DNA was used to work out D and trimming. Altogether some 200,000 clones are present, roughly 86% being singletons, with the ten largest covering less than 3.5%.

The chain joins TRBV2 to TRBJ1-2; weak D call: TRBD1 (6 bases). Sequencing used peripheral blood. The source is a man aged 70-80 years with acute or convalescent COVID-19. In DNA, the CDR3 is TGTGCCAGCAGCCCCGCCAGGGGTACAGGAAGGGGCTACACCTTC. This codes for CASSPARGTGRGYTF.